One sample yielded the 10 T cell receptor beta chains listed below, sequenced in a study of STAT3 mutations in large granular lymphocyte leukemia. These TCRs are of unknown antigen specificity. TCRdb's copy holds only in-frame clones and misses some; the assay was immunoSEQ multiplex PCR. The data show around 39,000 clones, roughly 84% seen once. Whole-study findings and limits: At least one immunodominant TCR beta clonotype appeared in every T-cell large granular lymphocyte leukemia patient.

Sequencing used PBMCs. Every receptor here comes from a human donor with T large granular lymphocyte leukemia. Some clones in this sample may be carry-over from other donors' samples.

This sequence joins TRBV30 and TRBJ1-4; D gene unclear. The CDR3 has 12 amino acids. Trimming cost V 4 bases and J 4 bases, with 7 bases left between them. The germline CDR1 and CDR2 sequences are GTSNPN and SVGIG (reference sequence). CDR3 nucleotides: TGTGCCTGGACCTCAAGTAATGAAAAACTGTTTTTT. It is translated as CAWTSSNEKLFF.

The genes are TRBV28 and TRBJ1-4; D is perhaps TRBD1 (6 bases). This CDR3 is built from 14 residues. The V and J ends lost 6 bases and 8 bases respectively, with 16 bases between them. The germline V gene has CDR1 MDHEN and CDR2 SYDVKM. The CDR3 here is CASRITGPGEKLFF. The CDR3, as DNA: TGTGCCAGCAGAATAACAGGGCCTGGGGAAAAACTGTTTTTT.

The chain combines TRBV29-1 with TRBJ2-1; D gene uncertain. Trimming left V 4 bases short and J 0 bases short, with 7 bases between. CDR3 length: 13 amino acids. Germline V gene sequence: CDR1 SQVTM, CDR2 ANQGSEA. The CDR3 loop is CSVADTSYNEQFF. The CDR3 bases are TGCAGCGTTGCCGATACCTCCTACAATGAGCAGTTCTTC.

This sequence joins TRBV12-5 and TRBJ1-6; tentatively, D is TRBD1 (6 bases). This CDR3 is 16 amino acids long. Per the germline V gene, CDR1 is LGHNT and CDR2 is FRNRAP. V gave up 1 base and J gave up 7 bases, with 14 bases separating them. As DNA, the CDR3 is TGTGCTAGTGGTTTGGGGAACAGGGCAGGGAATTCACCCCTCCACTTT. Its translation is CASGLGNRAGNSPLHF.

The chain joins TRBV14 to TRBJ1-2; the D gene is possibly TRBD1 (5 bases). Between the trimmed V and J ends, which lost 2 bases and 8 bases, there was a span of 36 bases. CDR3 length: 21 residues. In germline, CDR1 is SGHDN, CDR2 FVKESK. The CDR3 DNA is TGTGCCAGCAGCCAACGATATCAGGGAACAGCTTACGGGGGGGTGTTGAACGGCTACACCTTC. Its translation: CASSQRYQGTAYGGVLNGYTF.

This chain joins TRBV19 and TRBJ2-5; 7 nucleotides align to TRBD1. CDR1 LNHDA and CDR2 SQIVND come from the germline V gene (reference sequence). V lost 3 bases to trimming and J lost 5 bases; unmatched junction nucleotides: 12. CDR3 length: 16 amino acids. The CDR3: CASSIATGTIPETQYF. CDR3 DNA sequence: TGTGCCAGTAGTATCGCGACAGGGACCATCCCCGAGACCCAGTACTTC.

V usage is TRBV7-9 and J usage is TRBJ1-2; 8 bases are a match to TRBD1. CDR1 is SEHNR and CDR2 is FQNEAQ in the germline V gene (reference sequence). The junction had 6 bases not matched to a gene; V was cut back by 6 bases and J by 6 bases. This CDR3 comprises 13 residues. CDR3 DNA sequence: TGTGCCAGCAGAACTGACAGGGGTCATGGCTACACCTTC. Its protein is CASRTDRGHGYTF.

The V gene is TRBV27, the J gene TRBJ1-1; D remains ambiguous. The CDR3 runs to 13 residues. Germline V gene data show CDR1 as MNHEY and CDR2 as SMNVEV (reference sequence). Trimming pared 0 bases from V and 0 bases from J, leaving 2 bases between. CDR3 sequence reads: CASSLSVNTEAFF. In DNA form, the CDR3 reads TGTGCCAGCAGTTTATCTGTGAACACTGAAGCTTTCTTT.

The CDR3 region is CASNERVSNYGYTF. CDR3 nucleotides: TGTGCCAGCAATGAAAGGGTGTCTAACTATGGCTACACCTTC. The rearrangement joins TRBV28 to TRBJ1-2; no reliable D call. Germline V gene data show CDR1 as MDHEN and CDR2 as SYDVKM. There are 14 residues in the CDR3. The V and J ends lost 7 bases and 0 bases respectively, with 12 bases between them.

The chain links TRBV5-1 to TRBJ2-1, with 8 bases matching TRBD2. The CDR3 runs to 16 residues. Germline assignment: CDR1 SGHRS and CDR2 YFSETQ. The J segment lost 0 bases and the V segment lost 0 bases, leaving 2 bases of the junction unmatched. Here the CDR3 reads CASSLDLAGSYNEQFF. CDR3 sequence (DNA): TGCGCCAGCAGCTTGGACCTAGCGGGCTCCTACAATGAGCAGTTCTTC.